This entry lists 10 T cell receptor beta chains sequenced from one sample in a study of T-cell memory formation after mild COVID-19. TCRdb called the 5' RACE reads again in MiXCR, with one record for every CDR3 protein. Among around 200,000 distinct CDR3 sequences listed, 27% were seen once. Sequencing used PBMCs or a T cell subset sorted from them (not recorded which). The origin of the receptors is an adult woman who had mild COVID-19 (a few samples of this study predate the infection). Cell type and time point are not known.

The V call is TRBV10-3, the J call TRBJ2-1; 10 nucleotides match TRBD2. There are 14 residues in the CDR3. Trimming at V came to 6 bases and at J to 4 bases, leaving 3 bases not matched to a gene. CDR1 and CDR2 from the germline V gene are ENHRY and SYGVKD. CDR3 nucleotide sequence: TGTGCCATCAGCCTAGCGGGAGCTTACAATGAGCAGTTCTTC. It specifies CAISLAGAYNEQFF.

The V and J genes are TRBV20-1 and TRBJ2-7, with 7 nucleotides matching TRBD2. Germline V gene data show CDR1 as DFQATT and CDR2 as SNEGSKA (reference sequence). V was pared by 3 bases and J by 9 bases, with 14 bases of the junction left unmatched. The CDR3 consists of 14 residues. The CDR3 sequence: CSARAPSGLTGQYF. The CDR3 bases are TGCAGTGCTAGGGCCCCTAGCGGACTGACGGGGCAGTACTTC.

The chain carries TRBV20-1 and TRBJ2-7, with no clear D. This CDR3 region has 11 residues. The germline V gene has CDR1 DFQATT and CDR2 SNEGSKA (reference sequence). Trimming removed 3 bases at V and 7 bases at J, with 10 bases between. CDR3 residues: CSASGSLEQYF. In nucleotides, the CDR3 is TGCAGTGCTAGCGGGTCCTTGGAGCAGTACTTC.

The chain recombines TRBV7-7 with TRBJ2-6; possibly TRBD2 for D (6 bases). Deletions cut 11 bases from V and 1 base from J, with 9 bases between. The CDR3 runs to 13 residues. The V gene's germline CDR1 is SSHAT and CDR2 FNYEAQ (reference sequence). CDR3 protein: CAVGSSGANVLTF. The CDR3 DNA sequence: TGTGCCGTCGGGAGTTCTGGGGCCAACGTCCTGACTTTC.

This clonotype was seen a few times. The rearrangement joins TRBV27 to TRBJ2-5; 10 nucleotides line up with TRBD2. This CDR3 contains 16 residues. Germline CDR1 reads MNHEY; CDR2 reads SMNVEV (reference sequence). Unmatched junction bases numbered 12, after V lost 5 bases and J lost 6 bases. The CDR3 nucleotides are TGTGCCAGCAGTGGTTCGGTTAGCGGGGGGTTTAAGACCCAGTACTTC. It yields the protein CASSGSVSGGFKTQYF.

The rearrangement links TRBV5-8 to TRBJ2-1, with a weak D call TRBD2 (7 bases). There are 14 residues in the CDR3. V lost 6 bases, J lost 5 bases, and 15 bases lay in between. The germline V gene has CDR1 SGHTS and CDR2 YDEGEE. The CDR3: CASTPRGTHNEQFF. In nucleotides, the CDR3 is TGTGCCAGCACCCCGCGGGGGACACACAATGAGCAGTTCTTC. Full variable domain (outside the CDR3, taken from reference TRBV5-8 and TRBJ2-1): EAGVTQSPTHLIKTRGQQATLRCSPISGHTSVYWYQQALGLGLQFLLWYDEGEERNRGNFPPRFSGRQFPNYSSELNVNALELEDSALYLCASTPRGTHNEQFFGPGTRLTVL.

This clonotype appeared a few times. The chain joins TRBV5-5 to TRBJ1-3; D unclear. This CDR3 has 16 residues. Germline CDR1 and CDR2: SGHKS and YYEKEE (reference sequence). V lost 2 bases, J lost 2 bases, and 14 bases lay in between. CDR3 region: CASSFSIADAGNTIYF. DNA for the CDR3: TGTGCCAGCAGCTTCAGTATCGCAGATGCTGGAAACACCATATATTTT. The full variable domain, rest sourced from reference TRBV5-5 and TRBJ1-3, is DAGVTQSPTHLIKTRGQQVTLRCSPISGHKSVSWYQQVLGQGPQFIFQYYEKEERGRGNFPDRFSARQFPNYSSELNVNALLLGDSALYLCASSFSIADAGNTIYFGEGSWLTVV.

There are a few counts of this clonotype. The rearrangement links TRBV20-1 to TRBJ2-7; the D is unclear. Per the germline V gene, CDR1 is DFQATT and CDR2 is SNEGSKA (reference sequence). The V gene lost 5 bases and the J gene lost 5 bases, with 10 bases spanning the gap. The CDR3 has 11 residues. CDR3 loop: CSAVILNEQYF. The DNA for the CDR3 is TGCAGTGCTGTTATACTCAACGAGCAGTACTTC.

V and J are TRBV9 and TRBJ2-1, with 13 positions matching TRBD2. This CDR3 spans 20 amino acids. J lost 7 bases, V lost 0 bases, and 16 bases had no gene match. CDR1 is SGDLS, CDR2 YYNGEE, per germline. The CDR3 region has the DNA TGTGCCAGCAGCGTAGGACTAGCGGGAGGTCGAGGGATCGAACTGAATGAGCAGTTCTTC. Residues: CASSVGLAGGRGIELNEQFF.

The chain employs TRBV4-1 and TRBJ1-3, with 10 bases lining up with TRBD1. The CDR3 has 17 amino acids. With 3 bases clipped from V and 2 bases from J, the junction kept 7 bases outside the gene matches. Germline V gene data show CDR1 as MGHRA and CDR2 as YSYEKL. CDR3 loop: CASSQGRQGAPGNTIYF. The CDR3 region has the DNA TGCGCCAGCAGCCAGGGGAGACAGGGGGCGCCTGGAAACACCATATATTTT.